This T cell receptor beta chain was recorded in a study of Graves' ophthalmopathy and Graves' hyperthyroidism (dated by TCRdb to about 2018). Context from the whole study: Hyperthyroidism was considered stable if no progression to ophthalmopathy occurred within 18 months of follow-up. An independent validation cohort comprised roughly 20 hyperthyroidism patients and 17 patients who later progressed from hyperthyroidism to ophthalmopathy. The study used TCR beta repertoire signatures to distinguish Graves' ophthalmopathy from Graves' hyperthyroidism and to predict progression to ophthalmopathy. Following sampling, methimazole starting at 30 mg daily was administered to hyperthyroidism patients, and high-dose intravenous methylprednisolone was administered to ophthalmopathy patients. In roughly 6 hyperthyroidism patients, the T-cell repertoires found in thyroid tissue were compared with those found in blood. A discovery set of 100 patients (43 ophthalmopathy, just over 55 stable hyperthyroidism) was enrolled to explore V-J signatures distinguishing ophthalmopathy from hyperthyroidism. In total, approximately 130 blood samples were TCR-sequenced: fewer than 50 ophthalmopathy, around 75 hyperthyroidism and approximately 17 hyperthyroidism-to-ophthalmopathy patients.

What the work shows at the level of the full study, not this receptor alone: Sample size was not predetermined statistically, and investigators were not blinded to group allocation. In validation, the model predicted ophthalmopathy progression with over 60% sensitivity and approximately 75% specificity; 12 predicted patients were CT-confirmed with GO in a median of approximately six months. In cross-validation, the 13-signature model distinguished ophthalmopathy from stable hyperthyroidism with less than 90% sensitivity and 81% to 82% specificity, while in the test set the corresponding values were about 80% and 75%. Among expanded thyroid clonotypes with frequency above 0.001, most also showed up in blood, which suggests that blood repertoires may reflect the thyroid immune response.

As for this clonotype: Its recognized antigen is unknown. One base away there is no much larger clone; base qualities are not given.

There are 17 amino acids in the CDR3, from cysteine to phenylalanine inclusive. Here the CDR3 DNA is all that survives: 51 bases in frame from base 1. Clipping removes 0 bases from V and 10 bases from J, with 12 as the unmatched junction base count. The CDR1 and CDR2 encoded by the germline V gene are SNHLY and FYNNEI. Hyperthyroidism patients were newly diagnosed, were aged 18 to 65 years, and had a disease duration under 2 months. Patients with other autoimmune diseases, uncontrolled infections, pregnancy or lactation were excluded from the study. Diagnosis was based on clinical symptoms, serum thyroxine, TRAb, thyroid ultrasound and orbital computed tomography. Total RNA was extracted with Trizol reagent and quality-checked on an Agilent 2100 Bioanalyzer. For repertoire sequencing, TCR beta CDR3 regions were amplified from RNA transcripts. A first-round RT-PCR used HTBI primers with the Qiagen OneStep RT-PCR kit, followed by a second-round multiplex PCR, size selection and purification. Sequencing of the libraries was carried out on an Illumina HiSeq2000 in paired-end mode with 100 bp reads. As for the authors' bioinformatics: SOAPnuke was used to process the reads, throwing out any read that had adapters, had uncalled bases, had a mean Phred below 15, or lacked an exact constant-primer or identifier match. High-quality paired reads were merged with COPE v1.2.5. Each unique nucleotide sequence was defined as a clonotype, and clonotypes were aligned to IMGT TRB V, D and J references with MiTCR v1.1. Only V-J combinations with frequency above 0.0001 were analysed, covering 99.2% of repertoires. For each V-J combination, a TCR clonal expansion and chaos score was defined as the ratio of F50 clonal expansion to chaos observed in the TCRdist matrix. Welch's t-statistics and random forest were used to reduce features to about a dozen V-J combinations, which were fed into a naive Bayes classifier. The similarity between thyroid and blood repertoires was quantified using the Morisita-Horn index. TCRdb reanalyzed the raw reads on its own, using fastp at Q25 for trimming and MiXCR for clone calling, and kept in-frame beta chains. Each entry merges the rows of one CDR3 protein and shows their most common DNA and genes. None of the V and J calls come from the authors' own analysis; TCRdb made them. The table for this sample lists roughly 600,000 distinct CDR3 sequences; about 35% of them were counted only once. The ten largest account for about 4.1% of the sample.

What was sequenced was peripheral blood or thyroid tissue (not recorded which). The V and J genes are TRBV2 and TRBJ1-6; 7 bases in the junction line up with TRBD1. This sequence originates from an adult man with Graves' hyperthyroidism. Here the CDR3 is given as CASSEAQTGTGGSPLHF. The nucleotides read TGTGCCAGCAGTGAAGCCCAGACAGGGACGGGGGGCTCACCCCTCCACTTT.